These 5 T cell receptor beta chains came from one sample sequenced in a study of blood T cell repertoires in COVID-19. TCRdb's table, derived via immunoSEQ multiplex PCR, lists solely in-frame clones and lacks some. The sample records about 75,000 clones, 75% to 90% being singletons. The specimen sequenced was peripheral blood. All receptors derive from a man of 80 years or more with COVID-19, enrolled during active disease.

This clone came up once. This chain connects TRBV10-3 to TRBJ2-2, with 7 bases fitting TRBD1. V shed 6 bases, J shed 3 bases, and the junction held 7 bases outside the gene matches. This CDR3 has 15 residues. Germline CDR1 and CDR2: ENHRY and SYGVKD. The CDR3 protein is CAISQGQTDTGELFF. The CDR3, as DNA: TGTGCCATCAGCCAGGGACAGACAGACACCGGGGAGCTGTTTTTT.

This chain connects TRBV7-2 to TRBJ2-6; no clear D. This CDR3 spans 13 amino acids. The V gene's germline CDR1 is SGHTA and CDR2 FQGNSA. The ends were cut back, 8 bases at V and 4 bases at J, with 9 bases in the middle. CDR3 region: CASSRGGANVLTF. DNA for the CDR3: TGTGCCAGCTCCCGAGGAGGGGCCAACGTCCTGACTTTC.

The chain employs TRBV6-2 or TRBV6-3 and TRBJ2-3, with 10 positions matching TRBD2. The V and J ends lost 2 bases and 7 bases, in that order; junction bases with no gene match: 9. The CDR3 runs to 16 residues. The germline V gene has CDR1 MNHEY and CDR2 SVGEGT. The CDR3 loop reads CASSYEAGGRPYTQYF. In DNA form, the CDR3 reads TGTGCCAGCAGTTACGAAGCGGGGGGGCGTCCATATACGCAGTATTTT.

The CDR3 loop is CASWVGVFSSPLHF. The CDR3 coding sequence is TGTGCCAGCTGGGTGGGCGTTTTCAGTTCACCCCTCCACTTT. The chain joins TRBV2 to TRBJ1-6; D call uncertain. Germline V gene sequence: CDR1 SNHLY, CDR2 FYNNEI. CDR3 length equals 14 residues. The V and J ends lost 8 bases and 9 bases respectively, with 17 bases between them.

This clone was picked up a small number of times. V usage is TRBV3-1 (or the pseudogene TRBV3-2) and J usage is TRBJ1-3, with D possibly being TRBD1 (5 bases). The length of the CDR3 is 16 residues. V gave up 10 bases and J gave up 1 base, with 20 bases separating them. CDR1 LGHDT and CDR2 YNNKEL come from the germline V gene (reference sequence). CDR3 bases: TGTGCCAAGCCGGGCAGGACAAATCGGTCTGGAAACACCATATATTTT. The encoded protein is CAKPGRTNRSGNTIYF.